This T cell receptor (beta chain) originates from a study of blood T cell repertoires in COVID-19. Across the study: Both acute and convalescent COVID-19 samples were obtained from the United States, Italy and Spain. In each case, the material was cDNA or gDNA derived from T cells, B-cell-depleted T cells, or PBMCs.

Per the authors' pipeline: Quantification of nucleated cells was approximated via reference gene primer amplification. Some clones are missing from TCRdb's copy, which holds only in-frame ones; the method was immunoSEQ multiplex PCR. That table supplies the V and J calls and clone size; D and trimming were determined from the DNA. The sample lists about 270,000 clones, 86% occurring once. The CDR3 runs 13 residues. Germline loops: CDR1 MNHEY, CDR2 SVGAGI. V lost 3 bases and J lost 5, with 11 bases in between. Sequenced material: peripheral blood. This receptor was taken from a man aged 35 to 55 with active or convalescent COVID-19. The chain couples TRBV6-5 to TRBJ2-7; D possibly corresponds to TRBD2 (5 bases). The CDR3 is CASSYRSGDEQYF. CDR3 bases: TGTGCCAGCAGTTATAGGTCCGGGGACGAGCAGTACTTC.